This T cell receptor beta chain is drawn from a study of T-cell reconstitution after alpha-beta-depleted transplantation in children. Study-level results: It was newly produced T cells that mostly accounted for T-cell counts and diversity one year after transplant. Surviving thymic progenitors and recipient T cells were the source of high TCRbeta diversity at day 60 in some patients. Reportedly, roughly two months post-transplant, alpha-beta T cells arose from several hundred expanded graft clones.

The TCRbeta library incorporated unique molecular identifiers. TCRdb re-called the PCR reads through MiXCR, storing one row per CDR3 protein. The profile shows fewer than 150,000 distinct CDR3 sequences, about 9.9% of them singletons. CDR1 is SGDLS and CDR2 is YYNGEE in the germline V gene. CDR3 length equals 14 residues. Trimming removed 0 bases at V and 7 bases at J, with 12 bases between. On this clonotype: Its antigen is as yet unknown.

This material consisted of PBMCs, mostly from graft donor cells, taken 180 days after TCRalphabeta/CD19-depleted stem cell transplant. The chain has TRBV9 and TRBJ2-3, with D possibly TRBD2 on 5 matching bases. The TCR comes from a girl less than two years old who had a stem cell transplant for combined immunodeficiency, so the T cells may come from the graft donor. The CDR3 region has the DNA TGTGCCAGCAGCGTAGTGGACTCTCCACATACGCAGTATTTT. Translated, it gives CASSVVDSPHTQYF.